This entry concerns a single T cell receptor beta chain. cDNA was made from about 500 ng RNA using alpha and beta constant primers. Alpha and beta chain libraries were made separately by chain-specific third strand synthesis with multiplexing indices. TCRdb reprocessed the 5' RACE reads via MiXCR and lists one record per CDR3 protein. This sample has around 21,000 distinct CDR3 sequences, with approximately 9.6% found just once. This record comes from a study of HIV-infected patients and healthy controls. The repertoire came from unfractionated whole blood and reflected all unsorted peripheral T cells. An approximately 2.5 ml peripheral blood sample was taken for RNA. There are 15 residues in the CDR3. Germline V gives CDR1 MNHNS, CDR2 SASEGT. The V end lost 0 bases, the J end lost 7 bases, and 13 bases lay between the germline ends.

The receptor was isolated from an adult in good health. J is TRBJ2-1 and V is TRBV6-1; D remains unclear. The sample comprised blood. CDR3 sequence reads: CASSEARLVGNEQFF. The CDR3 DNA follows: TGTGCCAGCAGTGAAGCGCGGCTAGTCGGGAATGAGCAGTTCTTC.